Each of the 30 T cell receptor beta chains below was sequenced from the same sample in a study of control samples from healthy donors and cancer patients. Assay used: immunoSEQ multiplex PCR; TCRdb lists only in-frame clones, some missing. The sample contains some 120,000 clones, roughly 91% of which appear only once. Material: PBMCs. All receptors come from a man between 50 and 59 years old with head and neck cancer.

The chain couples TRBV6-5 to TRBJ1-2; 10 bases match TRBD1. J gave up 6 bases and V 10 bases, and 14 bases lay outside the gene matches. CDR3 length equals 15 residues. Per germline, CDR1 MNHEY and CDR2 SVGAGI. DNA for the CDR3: TGTGCCACCAAGGACAGGGGGTTCGGGTGGGATGGCTACACCTTC. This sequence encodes CATKDRGFGWDGYTF.

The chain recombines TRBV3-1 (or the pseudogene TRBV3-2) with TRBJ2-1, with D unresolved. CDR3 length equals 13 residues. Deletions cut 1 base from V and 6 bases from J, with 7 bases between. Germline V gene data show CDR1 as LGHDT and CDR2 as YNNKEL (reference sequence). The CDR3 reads CASSQGPSNEQFF. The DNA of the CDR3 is TGTGCCAGCAGCCAAGGCCCTTCCAATGAGCAGTTCTTC.

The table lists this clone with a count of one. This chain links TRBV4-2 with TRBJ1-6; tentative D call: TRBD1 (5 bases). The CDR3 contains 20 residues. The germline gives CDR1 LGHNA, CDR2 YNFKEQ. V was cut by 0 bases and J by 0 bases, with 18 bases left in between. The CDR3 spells CASSQDNGGGRSSYNSPLHF. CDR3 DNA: TGTGCCAGCAGCCAAGATAATGGGGGAGGGAGGAGCTCCTATAATTCACCCCTCCACTTT.

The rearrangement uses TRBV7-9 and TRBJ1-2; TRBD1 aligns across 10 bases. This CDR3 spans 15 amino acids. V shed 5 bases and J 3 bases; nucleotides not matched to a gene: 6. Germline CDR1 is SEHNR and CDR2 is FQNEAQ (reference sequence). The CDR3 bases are TGTGCCAGCAGCCGGAGGGACAGGGGCGACTATGGCTACACCTTC. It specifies CASSRRDRGDYGYTF.

Here the CDR3 reads CASSPTGNIQYF. For the CDR3, the DNA is TGTGCCAGCAGCCCTACAGGAAACATTCAGTACTTC. The genes are TRBV14 and TRBJ2-4; possibly TRBD1 for D (5 bases). The germline V and J ends were trimmed by 4 bases and 6 bases, with 7 bases remaining between them. The CDR3 extends over 12 amino acids. CDR1 and CDR2 (germline): SGHDN, FVKESK.

CDR3 in DNA: TGTGCCAGCGCCGGGGGGAATCGTAACAATTCACCCCTCCACTTT. Translated: CASAGGNRNNSPLHF. This chain links TRBV6-5 with TRBJ1-6, with D possibly matching TRBD1 (5 bases). There are 15 residues in the CDR3. The germline V gene encodes CDR1 MNHEY and CDR2 SVGAGI. Trimming stripped 8 bases from V and 7 bases from J, with 18 bases between.

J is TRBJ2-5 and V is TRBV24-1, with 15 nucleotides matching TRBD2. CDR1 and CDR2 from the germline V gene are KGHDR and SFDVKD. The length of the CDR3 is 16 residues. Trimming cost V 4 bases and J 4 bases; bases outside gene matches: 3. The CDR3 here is CATSDPGLAGGETQYF. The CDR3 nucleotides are TGTGCCACCAGTGACCCGGGACTAGCGGGGGGAGAGACCCAGTACTTC.

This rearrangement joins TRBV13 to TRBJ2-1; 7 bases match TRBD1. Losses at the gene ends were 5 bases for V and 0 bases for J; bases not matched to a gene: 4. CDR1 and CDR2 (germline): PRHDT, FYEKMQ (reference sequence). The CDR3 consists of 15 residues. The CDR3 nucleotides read TGTGCCAGCAGCCTGGACAGGTTCTCCTACAATGAGCAGTTCTTC. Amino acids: CASSLDRFSYNEQFF. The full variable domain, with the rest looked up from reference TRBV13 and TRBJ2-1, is AAGVIQSPRHLIKEKRETATLKCYPIPRHDTVYWYQQGPGQDPQFLISFYEKMQSDKGSIPDRFSAQQFSDYHSELNMSSLELGDSALYFCASSLDRFSYNEQFFGPGTRLTVL.

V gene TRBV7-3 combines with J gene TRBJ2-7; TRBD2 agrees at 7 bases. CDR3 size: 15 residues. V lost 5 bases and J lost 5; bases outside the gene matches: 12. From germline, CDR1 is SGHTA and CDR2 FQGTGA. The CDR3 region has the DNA TGTGCCAGCAGCCCAACGACTAGCTCGACGGACGAGCAGTACTTC. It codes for CASSPTTSSTDEQYF.

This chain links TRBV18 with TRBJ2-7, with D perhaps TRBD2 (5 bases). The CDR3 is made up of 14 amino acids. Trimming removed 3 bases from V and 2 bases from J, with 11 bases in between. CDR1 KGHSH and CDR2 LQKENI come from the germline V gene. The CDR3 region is CASSPPGVPYEQYF. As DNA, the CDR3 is TGTGCCAGCTCACCTCCCGGGGTCCCCTACGAGCAGTACTTC.

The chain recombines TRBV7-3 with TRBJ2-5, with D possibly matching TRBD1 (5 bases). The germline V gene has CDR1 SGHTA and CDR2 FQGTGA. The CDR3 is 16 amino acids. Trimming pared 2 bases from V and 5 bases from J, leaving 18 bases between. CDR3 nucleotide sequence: TGTGCCAGCAGCTTATACGGCGGCAGGGTTGGCGAGACCCAGTACTTC. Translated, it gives CASSLYGGRVGETQYF.

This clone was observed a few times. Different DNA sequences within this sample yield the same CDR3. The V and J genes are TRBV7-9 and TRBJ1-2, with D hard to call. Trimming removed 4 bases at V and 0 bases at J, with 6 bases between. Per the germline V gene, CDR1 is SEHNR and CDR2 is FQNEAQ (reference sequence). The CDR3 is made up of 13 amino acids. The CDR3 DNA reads TGTGCCAGCAGCTCCACAGCTAACTATGGCTACACCTTC. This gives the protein CASSSTANYGYTF. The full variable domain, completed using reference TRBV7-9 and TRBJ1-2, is DTGVSQNPRHKITKRGQNVTFRCDPISEHNRLYWYRQTLGQGPEFLTYFQNEAQLEKSRLLSDRFSAERPKGSFSTLEIQRTEQGDSAMYLCASSSTANYGYTFGSGTRLTVV.

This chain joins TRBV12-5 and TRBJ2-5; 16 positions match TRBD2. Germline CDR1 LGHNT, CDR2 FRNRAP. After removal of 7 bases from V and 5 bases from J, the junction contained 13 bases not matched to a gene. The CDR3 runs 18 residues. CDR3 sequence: CASASILGTSGGVETQYF. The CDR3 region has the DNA TGTGCTAGTGCCTCCATCTTAGGGACTAGCGGGGGGGTGGAGACCCAGTACTTC. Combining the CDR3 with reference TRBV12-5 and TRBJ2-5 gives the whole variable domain DARVTQTPRHKVTEMGQEVTMRCQPILGHNTVFWYRQTMMQGLELLAYFRNRAPLDDSGMPKDRFSAEMPDATLATLKIQPSEPRDSAVYFCASASILGTSGGVETQYFGPGTRLLVL.

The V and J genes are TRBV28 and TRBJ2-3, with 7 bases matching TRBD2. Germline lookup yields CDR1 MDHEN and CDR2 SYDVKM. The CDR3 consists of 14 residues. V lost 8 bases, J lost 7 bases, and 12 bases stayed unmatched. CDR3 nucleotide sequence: TGTGCCAGCCAGTTGTTCGCGGGACTATATACGCAGTATTTT. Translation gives CASQLFAGLYTQYF.

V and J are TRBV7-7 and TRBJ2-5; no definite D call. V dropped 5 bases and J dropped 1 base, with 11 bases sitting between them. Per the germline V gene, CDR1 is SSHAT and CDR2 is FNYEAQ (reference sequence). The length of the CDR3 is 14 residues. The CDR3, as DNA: TGTGCCAGCAGCAACGGACGTACCCAAGAGACCCAGTACTTC. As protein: CASSNGRTQETQYF.

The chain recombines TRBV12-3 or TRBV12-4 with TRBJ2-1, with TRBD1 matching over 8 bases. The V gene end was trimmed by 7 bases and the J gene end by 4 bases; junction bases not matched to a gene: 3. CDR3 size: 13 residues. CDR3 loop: CASKGQVYNEQFF. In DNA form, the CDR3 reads TGTGCCAGCAAGGGACAGGTGTACAATGAGCAGTTCTTC.

The CDR3 spells CASSSTASYEQYF. CDR3 nucleotide sequence: TGTGCCAGCAGTTCGACAGCCTCCTACGAGCAGTACTTC. The chain is built from TRBV28 and TRBJ2-7; perhaps TRBD1 as D (5 bases). Trimming took 4 bases from V and 0 from J, leaving 7 bases between them. Looked up from germline, CDR1 is MDHEN and CDR2 is SYDVKM. The CDR3 is 13 amino acids.

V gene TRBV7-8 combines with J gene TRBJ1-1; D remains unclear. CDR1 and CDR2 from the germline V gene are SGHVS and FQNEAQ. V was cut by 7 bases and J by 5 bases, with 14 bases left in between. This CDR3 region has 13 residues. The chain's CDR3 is CASTPTRETEAFF. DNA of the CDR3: TGTGCCAGCACCCCAACCCGGGAAACTGAAGCTTTCTTT.

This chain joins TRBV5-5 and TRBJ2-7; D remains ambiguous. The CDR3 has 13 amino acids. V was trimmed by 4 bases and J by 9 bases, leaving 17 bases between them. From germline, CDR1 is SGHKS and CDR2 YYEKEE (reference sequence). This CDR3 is CASSQPLMNMQYF. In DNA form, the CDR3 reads TGTGCCAGCAGCCAACCCCTGATGAATATGCAGTACTTC.

The chain's CDR3 is CASSSRSGTWESQPQHF. The CDR3 DNA is TGTGCCAGCAGCTCTAGATCTGGGACGTGGGAAAGTCAGCCCCAGCATTTT. The chain is built from TRBV7-8 and TRBJ1-5; D is perhaps TRBD1 (5 bases). CDR3 length: 17 residues. V lost 4 bases and J lost 6, with 22 bases in between. Looked up from germline, CDR1 is SGHVS and CDR2 is FQNEAQ.

CDR3 protein: CASSESGYNEKLFF. The CDR3 nucleotides are TGTGCCAGCAGTGAATCGGGTTACAATGAAAAACTGTTTTTT. The chain links TRBV25-1 to TRBJ1-4; D is undetermined. V was cut by 1 base and J by 5 bases, with 8 bases left in between. The germline V gene has CDR1 MGHDK and CDR2 SYGVNS. This CDR3 comprises 14 residues.

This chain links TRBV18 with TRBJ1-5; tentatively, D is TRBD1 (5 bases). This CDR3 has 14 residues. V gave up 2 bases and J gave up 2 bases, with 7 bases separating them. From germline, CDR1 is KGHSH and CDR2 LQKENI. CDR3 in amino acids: CASSPGGGNQPQHF. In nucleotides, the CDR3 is TGTGCCAGCTCACCAGGAGGGGGCAATCAGCCCCAGCATTTT.

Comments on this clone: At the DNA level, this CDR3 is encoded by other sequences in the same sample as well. The CDR3 DNA sequence: TGTGCCACCAGTGACCCCTACACCGGGGAGCTGTTTTTT. This gives the protein CATSDPYTGELFF. The chain combines TRBV24-1 with TRBJ2-2; D is unclear. The CDR3 is 13 amino acids. Looked up from germline, CDR1 is KGHDR and CDR2 is SFDVKD. V was shortened by 4 bases and J by 3 bases, with 5 bases between the two germline ends.

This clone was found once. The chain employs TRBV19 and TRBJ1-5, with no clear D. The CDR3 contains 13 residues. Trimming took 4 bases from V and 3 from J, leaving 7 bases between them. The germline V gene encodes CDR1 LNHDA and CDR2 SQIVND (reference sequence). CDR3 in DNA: TGTGCCAGTAGTAGTACAGCCAATCAGCCCCAGCATTTT. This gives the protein CASSSTANQPQHF.

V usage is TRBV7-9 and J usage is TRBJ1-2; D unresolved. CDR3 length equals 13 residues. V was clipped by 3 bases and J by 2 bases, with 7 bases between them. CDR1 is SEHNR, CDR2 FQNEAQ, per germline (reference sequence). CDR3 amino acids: CASSFDRNYGYTF. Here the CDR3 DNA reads TGTGCCAGCAGCTTTGATCGGAACTATGGCTACACCTTC.

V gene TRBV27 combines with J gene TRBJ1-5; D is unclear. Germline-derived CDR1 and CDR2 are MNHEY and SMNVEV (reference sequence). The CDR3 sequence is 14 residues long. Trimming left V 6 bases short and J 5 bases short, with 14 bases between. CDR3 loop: CASSLWRNYQPQHF. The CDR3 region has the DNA TGTGCCAGCAGCTTGTGGAGAAATTATCAGCCCCAGCATTTT.

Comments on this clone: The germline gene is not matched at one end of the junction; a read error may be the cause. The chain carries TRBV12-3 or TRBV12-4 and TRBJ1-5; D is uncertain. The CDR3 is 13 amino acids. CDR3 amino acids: CASRLAGTQPQHF. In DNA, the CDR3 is TGTGCCAGCAGGTTAGCCGGTACACAGCCCCAGCATTTT.

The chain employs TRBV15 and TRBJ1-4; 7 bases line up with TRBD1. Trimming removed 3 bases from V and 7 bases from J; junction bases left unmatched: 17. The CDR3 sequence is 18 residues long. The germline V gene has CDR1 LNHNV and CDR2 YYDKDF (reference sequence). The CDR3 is CATSSFPNRGRGGEKLFF. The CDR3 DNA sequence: TGTGCCACCAGCAGCTTTCCCAACAGGGGAAGAGGTGGTGAAAAACTGTTTTTT.

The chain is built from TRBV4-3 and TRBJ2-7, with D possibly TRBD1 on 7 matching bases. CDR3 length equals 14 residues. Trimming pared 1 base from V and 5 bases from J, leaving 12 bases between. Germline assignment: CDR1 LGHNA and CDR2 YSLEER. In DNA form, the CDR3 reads TGCGCCAGCAGCCAAGGCGGGACAGTCCACGAGCAGTACTTC. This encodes CASSQGGTVHEQYF.

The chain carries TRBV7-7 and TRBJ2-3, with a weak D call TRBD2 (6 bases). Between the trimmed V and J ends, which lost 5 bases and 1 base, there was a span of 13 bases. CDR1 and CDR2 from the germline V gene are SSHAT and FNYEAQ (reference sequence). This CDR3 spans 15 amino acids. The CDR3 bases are TGTGCCAGCAGCGTTAGCGGAGGGGGCACAGATACGCAGTATTTT. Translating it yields CASSVSGGGTDTQYF.